What follows is one TCR beta chain and its context. Its cognate antigen is unknown. This record comes from a study of T cells in Graves' hyperthyroidism and ophthalmopathy. Regarding the study as a whole: The model foresaw ophthalmopathy a median 6.5 months prior to onset. Blood also contained most expanded thyroid clonotypes above 0.001.

Calling Graves' hyperthyroidism stable meant ophthalmopathy did not progress within 18 months. Hyperthyroidism, newly diagnosed and lasting under 2 months, affected patients aged 18 to 65. Researchers took RNA transcripts and amplified the TCR beta CDR3 regions from them. HTBI primers drove first-round RT-PCR of the TCR CDR3. TCRdb analysed the multiplex PCR reads with MiXCR anew, one entry per CDR3 protein. The table has about 710,000 distinct CDR3 sequences, roughly 15% seen once. Sequencing was performed on blood. The receptor's source is a man younger than 30 with Graves' hyperthyroidism.

CDR3 sequence reads: CASSQGQGIRETQYF. CDR3 bases: TGCGCCAGCAGCCAAGGACAGGGGATTCGGGAGACCCAGTACTTC. V usage is TRBV5-1 and J usage is TRBJ2-5; 9 nucleotides agree with TRBD1. J was trimmed by 5 bases and V by 4 bases; bases with no gene match: 9. Germline V CDR1 and CDR2: SGHRS, YFSETQ. This CDR3 is built from 15 residues.